The rows below give T cell receptor beta chains drawn from one sample of a study of control samples from healthy donors and cancer patients. Generated by immunoSEQ multiplex PCR, the TCRdb table keeps only in-frame clones and is missing some. The table has 130,000 or so clones, roughly 84% seen once. The specimen was blood. These receptors all come from a man over 45 in good health. The CDR3 runs from the conserved cysteine through the conserved F or W. The order of the fields is J gene, V gene, D gene, CDR3 DNA, CDR3 protein. The D gene is left open where the match is weak.

>TRBJ2-7|TRBV6-5|NA
TGTGCCAGCAGTCGAGGCCACGGGATACCCTACGAGCAGTACTTC
CASSRGHGIPYEQYF
>TRBJ1-1|TRBV2|TRBD1
TGTGCCAGCAGTACCGTGACAGGGACGAACACTGAAGCTTTCTTT
CASSTVTGTNTEAFF
>TRBJ1-4|TRBV3-1/TRBV3-2|NA
TGTGCCAGCAGCCCCCAGGGAGTTAATGAAAAACTGTTTTTT
CASSPQGVNEKLFF
>TRBJ1-4|TRBV11-2|NA
TGTGCCAACAGCTTGGGAATCCGGGATGAAAAACTGTTTTTT
CANSLGIRDEKLFF
>TRBJ1-5|TRBV7-9|TRBD1
TGTGCCAGCAGCGCAGGGGGCCAAAGCAATCAGCCCCAGCATTTT
CASSAGGQSNQPQHF
>TRBJ1-6|TRBV6-1|TRBD1
TGTGCCAGCAGTGAAACCGGGACAGGGGGCTTTCGGCTGGGTTCACCCCTCCACTTT
CASSETGTGGFRLGSPLHF
>TRBJ2-3|TRBV4-1|TRBD2
TGCGCCAGCAGCCCGATGATACTAGCGGGGGGGTCAGATACGCAGTATTTT
CASSPMILAGGSDTQYF
>TRBJ1-4|TRBV7-9|TRBD1
TGTGCCAGCAGCCCCCGGACAGGGATGGTTGAGGAAAAACTGTTTTTT
CASSPRTGMVEEKLFF
>TRBJ2-1|TRBV5-1|NA
TGCGCCAGCAGCCCGGACCCATACAATGAGCAGTTCTTC
CASSPDPYNEQFF
>TRBJ1-1|TRBV12-3/TRBV12-4|NA
TGTGCCAGCAGCGTCCGGATGAACACTGAAGCTTTCTTT
CASSVRMNTEAFF
>TRBJ2-5|TRBV30|NA
TGTGCCTGGAGTATCCCGGGAGTCGCGGAGACCCAGTACTTC
CAWSIPGVAETQYF